This T cell receptor beta chain originates from a study of OX40 agonist ivuxolimab in advanced cancers. On the study more broadly: Patients' therapy was ivuxolimab, an antibody that acts as an agonist of OX40 (CD134). People who had prior anti-PD-1, anti-PD-L1 or anti-CTLA-4 therapy could take part, and about 37% had some. There were three patients with partial responses, one having hepatocellular carcinoma and two cutaneous melanoma.

Produced via immunoSEQ multiplex PCR; TCRdb's table is partial and in-frame only. Among some 10,000 clones listed, 88% were seen once. Sampling of blood occurred at baseline, cycle 4 day 1, and cycle 7 day 1. This clone appeared a single time. V was pared by 7 bases and J by 4 bases, with 16 bases between. This CDR3 contains 14 residues. The germline gives CDR1 LNHDA, CDR2 SQIVND (reference sequence). Sequenced material: CD4+ or CD8+ T cells sorted from blood, taken in a trial of the OX40 agonist ivuxolimab. The TCR comes from an adult with an advanced solid tumor such as melanoma, head and neck, liver or kidney cancer. This sequence joins TRBV19 and TRBJ1-1, with D perhaps matching TRBD1 (6 bases). The CDR3 region is CASTTRGAGTEAFF. Written as DNA, the CDR3 is TGTGCCAGTACCACAAGGGGGGCGGGCACTGAAGCTTTCTTT.